The 26 T cell receptor beta chains below were found in one sample sequenced in a study of tumor and adjacent non-tumor tissue in lung cancer (dated by TCRdb to 2017 to 2018). The method behind the library was multiplex PCR. The sample was run on an Illumina HiSeq 2500. TCRbeta libraries were constructed through three rounds of nested PCR with primers (Table S4) according to protocols modified from ARM-PCR. TCRdb trimmed public reads at Q25 via fastp, called clones via MiXCR and kept in-frame beta chains. Records with the same CDR3 protein are collapsed into one entry carrying the most frequent genes and DNA. This sample gives 220,000 or so distinct CDR3 sequences in total; 71% of them show up just once. The biggest ten clones account for roughly 24% of the sample. RNA was extracted from bulk unsorted tissue and checked for quality with a NanoDrop ND-1000 and an Agilent 2100. Sequencing input: lung tumor tissue. The receptor source for this set is a man aged 60-69 years with non-small cell lung cancer.

Remarks on this clonotype: One junction end disagrees with the germline gene, perhaps due to a read error. The chain joins TRBV28 to TRBJ1-5; unclear D gene. The V gene's germline CDR1 is MDHEN and CDR2 SYDVKM. This CDR3 contains 15 residues. The CDR3 nucleotides are TGTGCCAGCAGTGGGATGAAGGATAGCAATCAGCGCCAGCATTTT. Translation: CASSGMKDSNQRQHF.

Points on this clonotype: An end of the junction differs from the germline gene, which may be a read error. The V and J genes are TRBV11-3 and TRBJ2-1, with D perhaps assigned TRBD1 or TRBD2 (5 bases each). The CDR3 totals 16 residues. The germline V gene encodes CDR1 SGHNT and CDR2 YENEEA. CDR3 in DNA: TGTACCAGCAGCTCGACCGATCGGGGCTCCTACAATGATCAGTTCTTC. Translation: CTSSSTDRGSYNDQFF.

This clonotype has only a few counts. This may arise from a read error, as a much more abundant clone is one base away. The chain joins TRBV6-2 or TRBV6-3 to TRBJ1-1; D uncertain. V shed 8 bases and J shed 0 bases, with 10 bases lying between them. The CDR3 is made up of 13 amino acids. The germline gives CDR1 MNHEY, CDR2 SVGEGT. The CDR3 sequence: CASGDGLNTEAFF. Here the CDR3 DNA reads TGTGCCAGCGGCGACGGATTGAACACTGAAGCTTTCTTT.

V gene TRBV30 combines with J gene TRBJ2-5, with D tentatively TRBD1 (6 bases). Trimming removed 4 bases from V and 5 bases from J, with 14 bases in between. CDR3 length: 13 residues. Per germline, CDR1 GTSNPN and CDR2 SVGIG (reference sequence). The CDR3 bases are TGTGCCTGGAACCAGGGGCTAGGGGAGACCCAGTACTTC. It yields the protein CAWNQGLGETQYF.

A remark on this clonotype: Relative to the germline gene, one junction end is altered; a read error may explain this. The rearrangement joins TRBV5-4 to TRBJ2-7; perhaps TRBD1 as D (6 bases). The CDR3 has 13 residues. Germline V gives CDR1 SGHNT, CDR2 YYREEE (reference sequence). The CDR3 spells CASSLVGGYEQYF. CDR3 DNA: TGTGCCAGCAGTTTGGTAGGGGGCTACGAGCAGTACTTC.

This clonotype has ten or more counts. This chain uses TRBV6-6 with TRBJ2-7; possibly TRBD1 for D (6 bases). Germline loops: CDR1 MNHNY, CDR2 SVGAGI (reference sequence). This CDR3 comprises 15 residues. Trimming took 0 bases from V and 6 from J, leaving 15 bases between them. This CDR3 is CASSYSAQGTGEQYF. The CDR3 nucleotides are TGTGCCAGCAGTTACTCGGCACAGGGTACAGGCGAGCAGTACTTC.

This clonotype was counted only a few times. The chain links TRBV7-9 to TRBJ2-7; no clear D gene. CDR3 length: 12 amino acids. The ends were cut back, 3 bases at V and 4 bases at J, with 7 bases in the middle. CDR1 SEHNR and CDR2 FQNEAQ come from the germline V gene (reference sequence). CDR3: CASSFIGYEQYF. CDR3 coding DNA: TGTGCCAGCAGCTTCATCGGGTACGAGCAGTACTTC.

Of note for this clonotype: At one end, the junction sequence differs from germline, possibly due to a read error. The rearrangement joins TRBV11-3 to TRBJ2-6; 10 bases align to TRBD1. There are 19 residues in the CDR3. CDR1 and CDR2 (germline): SGHNT, YENEEA. CDR3 in DNA: TGTGCCAGCAGTTTTACCGGGACAGGGGTATGGGCTGGGGCCAACGCCCTGACTTTC. It is translated as CASSFTGTGVWAGANALTF.

With regard to this clonotype: As the CDR3 is not closed by the conserved phenylalanine or tryptophan, this likely results from a read error. The V and J genes are TRBV28 and TRBJ1-4, with D hard to call. With 6 bases removed from V and 7 bases from J, the gap between germline ends came to 6 bases. Germline V gives CDR1 MDHEN, CDR2 SYDVKM. CDR3 size: 11 residues. The CDR3 loop reads CASRLGEKLFL. CDR3 DNA sequence: TGTGCCAGCAGATTAGGTGAAAAACTGTTTCTT.

This clonotype was counted ten times or more. The chain couples TRBV20-1 to TRBJ1-4; 10 positions agree with TRBD1. V gave up 3 bases and J gave up 6 bases; unmatched junction bases: 7. The CDR3 loop spans 15 amino acids. Germline CDR1 DFQATT, CDR2 SNEGSKA (reference sequence). The CDR3 region is CSARDSGQGHEKLFF. The CDR3 nucleotides read TGCAGTGCTAGGGACTCGGGACAGGGGCATGAAAAACTGTTTTTT.

V is TRBV11-2 and J is TRBJ1-2; D perhaps matches TRBD1 (5 bases). The CDR3 is made up of 14 amino acids. Germline lookup yields CDR1 SGHAT and CDR2 FQNNGV. V was clipped by 6 bases and J by 6 bases, with 17 bases between them. Here the CDR3 reads CASSSGTAQDGYTF. DNA for the CDR3: TGTGCCAGCAGTTCCGGGACGGCACAAGATGGCTACACCTTC. The entire variable domain, with the rest obtained from reference TRBV11-2 and TRBJ1-2, is as follows: EAGVAQSPRYKIIEKRQSVAFWCNPISGHATLYWYQQILGQGPKLLIQFQNNGVVDDSQLPKDRFSAERLKGVDSTLKIQPAKLEDSAVYLCASSSGTAQDGYTFGSGTRLTVV.

A remark on this clonotype: Lacking the conserved final phenylalanine or tryptophan, this CDR3 likely reflects a read error. The genes are TRBV11-1 and TRBJ2-1, with TRBD2 identical over 11 bases. The CDR3 totals 17 residues. The germline CDR1 and CDR2 sequences are SGHAT and FQDESV (reference sequence). Trimming at V came to 2 bases and at J to 7 bases, leaving 10 bases not matched to a gene. For the CDR3, the DNA is TGTGCCAGCAGCTTAACTCGGCTAGCGGGAGGCAATAATGAGCAGTTCCTC. It encodes CASSLTRLAGGNNEQFL.

Worth noting for this clonotype: Without the conserved terminal phenylalanine or tryptophan, this CDR3 likely stems from a read error. The chain uses TRBV20-1 and TRBJ1-2; no clear D gene. V lost 6 bases and J lost 5, with 13 bases in between. The germline V gene encodes CDR1 DFQATT and CDR2 SNEGSKA (reference sequence). The CDR3 loop spans 12 amino acids. The CDR3 reads CSASGESYGYTL. The CDR3 nucleotides read TGCAGTGCGAGCGGGGAGAGTTATGGCTACACCTTA.

In DNA form, the CDR3 reads TGTGCCAGCATCCAAGGGCGGTTTGAAGCTTTCTTT. Encoded protein: CASIQGRFEAFF. The V and J genes are TRBV5-5 and TRBJ1-1; D uncertain. The V end lost 6 bases, the J end lost 7 bases, and 13 bases lay between the germline ends. The length of the CDR3 is 12 residues. The V gene's germline CDR1 is SGHKS and CDR2 YYEKEE (reference sequence).

This clonotype appeared once. A much more abundant neighbour one base away suggests this may be a read error. This rearrangement joins TRBV29-1 to TRBJ1-1; D unclear. The CDR3 is 11 amino acids. CDR1 is SQVTM, CDR2 ANQGSEA, per germline. The CDR3 loop reads CSAGRNTEALF. CDR3 nucleotide sequence: TGCAGCGCCGGGAGGAACACTGAAGCTCTCTTT.

The chain links TRBV11-1 to TRBJ1-2; D unresolved. Germline V gene sequence: CDR1 SGHAT, CDR2 FQDESV (reference sequence). The germline V and J ends were trimmed by 7 bases and 4 bases, with 13 bases remaining between them. The CDR3 has 13 residues. CDR3: CASNRVSGYGYTF. CDR3 nucleotides: TGTGCCAGCAACCGGGTCAGCGGCTATGGCTACACCTTC.

This chain links TRBV28 with TRBJ2-1; 8 bases are a match to TRBD1. This CDR3 contains 15 residues. V shed 2 bases and J 2 bases; nucleotides not matched to a gene: 2. Germline lookup yields CDR1 MDHEN and CDR2 SYDVKM. CDR3 sequence (DNA): TGTGCCAGCAGTTTAGCGGGACAGGCCTACAATGAGCAGTTCTTC. Encoded protein: CASSLAGQAYNEQFF.

In this sample, this clonotype turned up many times. The V and J genes are TRBV20-1 and TRBJ2-7; TRBD2 might be the D (5 bases). The CDR3 sequence is 15 residues long. The V end lost 2 bases, the J end lost 2 bases, and 16 bases lay between the germline ends. Per germline, CDR1 DFQATT and CDR2 SNEGSKA (reference sequence). CDR3 loop: CSARRDIVYPYEQYF. CDR3 sequence (DNA): TGCAGTGCTAGACGGGATATCGTCTATCCCTACGAGCAGTACTTC.

The chain combines TRBV11-3 with TRBJ1-1; maybe TRBD1 (5 bases). Germline CDR1 reads SGHNT; CDR2 reads YENEEA. This CDR3 is built from 15 residues. V was clipped by 9 bases and J by 4 bases, with 21 bases between them. This CDR3 is CARSRTGAGSTEAFF. CDR3 DNA: TGTGCCAGAAGCAGGACCGGGGCAGGGAGCACTGAAGCTTTCTTT.

Points on this clonotype: Here the CDR3 omits its conserved ending phenylalanine or tryptophan, so a read error is the likely source. The CDR3 reads CASSVTHAPGQGPANTEAFS. CDR3 sequence (DNA): TGTGCCAGCTCAGTAACACATGCTCCGGGACAGGGGCCTGCGAACACTGAAGCTTTCTCT. This chain joins TRBV18 and TRBJ1-1; 10 nucleotides line up with TRBD1. J gave up 1 base and V 5 bases, and 19 bases lay outside the gene matches. The CDR3 covers 20 residues. Germline V gene sequence: CDR1 KGHSH, CDR2 LQKENI.

This clonotype was counted a few times. J is TRBJ2-5 and V is TRBV7-9, with 12 positions matching TRBD2. V trimming: 6 bases; J trimming: 4 bases; junction bases outside the gene matches: 3. The germline V gene has CDR1 SEHNR and CDR2 FQNEAQ (reference sequence). The CDR3 covers 14 residues. CDR3 sequence reads: CASSPGLAGETQYF. As DNA, the CDR3 is TGTGCCAGCAGTCCGGGACTAGCGGGAGAGACCCAGTACTTC.

In regard to this clonotype: The junction and the germline gene differ at one end; a read error may be behind it. This chain connects TRBV11-3 to TRBJ2-3; D remains ambiguous. Germline CDR1 is SGHNT and CDR2 is YENEEA. The CDR3 length is 11 residues. Here the CDR3 reads CTSSWEDTQYF. The CDR3 nucleotides are TGTACCAGCAGTTGGGAAGATACGCAGTATTTT. The whole variable domain, filled in from reference TRBV11-3 and TRBJ2-3, reads EAGVVQSPRYKIIEKKQPVAFWCNPISGHNTLYWYLQNLGQGPELLIRYENEEAVDDSQLPKDRFSAERLKGVDSTLKIQPAELGDSAVYLCTSSWEDTQYFGPGTRLTVL.

This clonotype was seen a handful of times. The rearrangement joins TRBV6-6 to TRBJ1-2, with 11 nucleotides matching TRBD1. The trim removed 4 bases at V and 7 bases at J, leaving 5 bases unmatched. This CDR3 contains 14 residues. The germline V gene encodes CDR1 MNHNY and CDR2 SVGAGI (reference sequence). The CDR3 DNA reads as TGTGCCAGCAGTTCACCGGGACAGGGGGTTGGCTACACCTTC. It is translated as CASSSPGQGVGYTF.

To note about this clonotype: Because it lacks the conserved phenylalanine or tryptophan at the end, this CDR3 is likely a read error. The DNA is left out, because the CDR3 cannot be placed on it with certainty; the CDR3 is given as TCRdb lists it. The gene calls are TRBV29-1 and TRBJ1-5. Germline V gene data show CDR1 as SQVTM and CDR2 as ANQGSEA. The CDR3 spans 12 residues, counting both ends. CDR3 region: CSVGARDQPRHL.

The chain couples TRBV11-2 to TRBJ1-5, with 7 bases identical to TRBD1. The CDR3 runs 16 residues. Trimming removed 7 bases from V and 6 bases from J; junction bases left unmatched: 15. The germline V gene encodes CDR1 SGHAT and CDR2 FQNNGV. CDR3 sequence (DNA): TGTGCCAGCAACCAAAACAGGGGAGACCATCCTCAGCCCCAGCATTTT. It yields the protein CASNQNRGDHPQPQHF.

This clonotype was counted many times. V usage is TRBV12-3 or TRBV12-4 and J usage is TRBJ2-1; no definite D call. The CDR3 extends over 16 amino acids. Trimming took 2 bases from V and 0 from J, leaving 11 bases between them. CDR3 nucleotides: TGTGCCAGCAGTTTAATCCCTCTAAGCTCCTACAATGAGCAGTTCTTC. It encodes CASSLIPLSSYNEQFF.